Following are 20 T cell receptor beta chains from one sample sequenced in a study of blood T cell repertoires in COVID-19. The data were produced by immunoSEQ multiplex PCR, yet TCRdb's version contains in-frame clones alone and is incomplete. The data contain about 200,000 clones, approximately 83% of them singletons. Specimen: PBMCs or T cells enriched from blood (not recorded which). These receptors were obtained from a woman in her thirties or forties with acute COVID-19.

The chain links TRBV2 to TRBJ1-4; 8 bases line up with TRBD1. The CDR3 covers 14 residues. Germline loops: CDR1 SNHLY, CDR2 FYNNEI. Germline trimming cut 6 bases from V and 10 bases from J; bases unmatched to any gene: 10. The CDR3 DNA is TGTGCCAGCAGCGGACAGGGAGGAATTAGAAAACTGTTTTTT. It translates to CASSGQGGIRKLFF.

The gene calls are TRBV19 and TRBJ1-1, with a weak D call TRBD1 (5 bases). The CDR3 runs 15 residues. Germline values: CDR1 LNHDA, CDR2 SQIVND (reference sequence). V lost 7 bases and J 1 base, leaving 16 bases between the germline ends. CDR3 nucleotides: TGTGCCAGTAAAGGCGGGGGGTTCTGGAACACTGAAGCTTTCTTT. As protein: CASKGGGFWNTEAFF.

The chain links TRBV7-3 to TRBJ2-2; a possible D gene is TRBD2 (6 bases). CDR1 is SGHTA and CDR2 is FQGTGA in the germline V gene. Trimming cost V 2 bases and J 5 bases, with 9 bases left between them. This CDR3 is built from 14 residues. The CDR3 here is CASSLEGRTGELFF. The CDR3 nucleotides are TGTGCCAGCAGCTTAGAGGGGAGGACCGGGGAGCTGTTTTTT.

This clone was seen just once. The V and J genes are TRBV3-1 (or the pseudogene TRBV3-2) and TRBJ2-5, with D possibly TRBD1 on 6 matching bases. V dropped 3 bases and J dropped 1 base, with 12 bases sitting between them. CDR3 length: 15 residues. Germline CDR1 is LGHDT and CDR2 is YNNKEL (reference sequence). The CDR3 sequence is CASSHPWGPQETQYF. Written as DNA, the CDR3 is TGTGCCAGCAGCCATCCCTGGGGGCCCCAAGAGACCCAGTACTTC.

V usage is TRBV5-1 and J usage is TRBJ2-3, with D possibly being TRBD1 (7 bases). Per germline, CDR1 SGHRS and CDR2 YFSETQ. V was clipped by 3 bases and J by 2 bases, with 22 bases between them. The CDR3 is made up of 18 amino acids. CDR3: CASSSRGGRQGHTDTQYF. The CDR3 nucleotides are TGCGCCAGCAGCTCGCGGGGCGGCAGACAGGGCCACACAGATACGCAGTATTTT.

The CDR3 region has the DNA TGTGCCAGCAGCTTAGCGGGACGTGGGAGGGGAAGCAATGAGCAGTTCTTC. Translation gives CASSLAGRGRGSNEQFF. This sequence joins TRBV7-6 and TRBJ2-1, with TRBD2 identical over 7 bases. Germline loops: CDR1 SGHVS, CDR2 FNYEAQ. V shed 0 bases, J shed 6 bases, and the junction held 11 bases outside the gene matches. The CDR3 has 17 residues. The full variable domain, rest sourced from reference TRBV7-6 and TRBJ2-1, is GAGVSQSPRYKVTKRGQDVALRCDPISGHVSLYWYRQALGQGPEFLTYFNYEAQQDKSGLPNDRFSAERPEGSISTLTIQRTEQRDSAMYRCASSLAGRGRGSNEQFFGPGTRLTVL.

As for this clone: At one end, the junction sequence differs from germline, possibly due to a read error. The sample contains more than one DNA sequence encoding this CDR3. The CDR3 bases are TGTGCTAGCAGCCAAGGGGACAGGTCGGCCCTGTTT. Translating it yields CASSQGDRSALF. The chain uses TRBV3-1 (or the pseudogene TRBV3-2) and TRBJ1-1; 8 bases fit TRBD1. The CDR3 is 12 residues long. Per germline, CDR1 LGHDT and CDR2 YNNKEL (reference sequence).

This clone appeared once. This chain connects TRBV3-1 (or the pseudogene TRBV3-2) to TRBJ2-3; no firm D call. The CDR3 sequence is 14 residues long. Trimming shortened V by 4 bases and J by 2 bases, and 10 bases separated the two germline ends. CDR1 is LGHDT, CDR2 YNNKEL, per germline (reference sequence). The CDR3 nucleotides read TGTGCCAGCAGCCTAGCCCCTAACACAGATACGCAGTATTTT. Translating it yields CASSLAPNTDTQYF.

Worth noting for this clone: An end of the junction does not agree with germline; a read error may underlie this. The chain combines TRBV4-1 with TRBJ2-3, with 8 bases identical to TRBD2. This CDR3 is 16 amino acids long. CDR1 and CDR2 from the germline V gene are MGHRA and YSYEKL. The CDR3 sequence: CATSRPGGIQGDTQYF. The CDR3 DNA follows: TGCGCCACCAGCCGCCCGGGGGGGATTCAAGGAGATACGCAGTATTTT.

In nucleotides, the CDR3 is TGTGCCAGCAGTTTATCTCCTCCGGGACAGGTTACTAACTATGGCTACACCTTC. Translation gives CASSLSPPGQVTNYGYTF. This sequence joins TRBV27 and TRBJ1-2, with TRBD1 identical over 8 bases. The CDR3 runs to 18 residues. Trimming removed 0 bases from V and 0 bases from J; junction bases left unmatched: 9. CDR1 is MNHEY, CDR2 SMNVEV, per germline (reference sequence).

This chain links TRBV27 with TRBJ1-5; 9 bases match TRBD1. The CDR3 is made up of 16 amino acids. V trimming: 6 bases; J trimming: 1 base; junction bases outside the gene matches: 7. From germline, CDR1 is MNHEY and CDR2 SMNVEV (reference sequence). The CDR3 sequence: CASSLTGGSSNQPQHF. CDR3 DNA sequence: TGTGCCAGCAGCTTAACAGGGGGCTCGAGCAATCAGCCCCAGCATTTT.

The chain combines TRBV7-9 with TRBJ2-5; D uncertain. Germline CDR1 SEHNR, CDR2 FQNEAQ (reference sequence). The CDR3 spans 13 residues. V was cut by 9 bases and J by 0 bases, with 11 bases left in between. The chain's CDR3 is CASIGLNQETQYF. The CDR3 coding sequence is TGTGCCAGTATCGGTCTCAACCAAGAGACCCAGTACTTC.

This clone came up a few times. This chain connects TRBV4-2 to TRBJ1-5, with D unresolved. The V end lost 3 bases, the J end lost 3 bases, and 12 bases lay between the germline ends. The CDR3 totals 15 residues. Germline CDR1 is LGHNA and CDR2 is YNFKEQ. CDR3 coding DNA: TGTGCCAGCAGCCACACAGCGGGAGACAATCAGCCCCAGCATTTT. It yields the protein CASSHTAGDNQPQHF.

The V call is TRBV2, the J call TRBJ2-1; 10 bases match TRBD2. Per the germline V gene, CDR1 is SNHLY and CDR2 is FYNNEI. The trim removed 7 bases at V and 10 bases at J, leaving 10 bases unmatched. CDR3 length: 14 amino acids. As DNA, the CDR3 is TGTGCCAGCAAGGCTAGCGGGGGTTTGGGAGAGCAGTTCTTC. Its protein is CASKASGGLGEQFF. The complete variable domain, with remaining parts taken from reference TRBV2 and TRBJ2-1, reads EPEVTQTPSHQVTQMGQEVILRCVPISNHLYFYWYRQILGQKVEFLVSFYNNEISEKSEIFDDQFSVERPDGSNFTLKIRSTKLEDSAMYFCASKASGGLGEQFFGPGTRLTVL.

The chain carries TRBV28 and TRBJ1-2, with D unresolved. Trimming pared 5 bases from V and 2 bases from J, leaving 18 bases between. In germline, CDR1 is MDHEN, CDR2 SYDVKM. The length of the CDR3 is 16 residues. The CDR3 loop is CASSLEGTSSNYGYTF. The CDR3 DNA follows: TGTGCCAGCAGTCTTGAGGGAACATCGTCCAACTATGGCTACACCTTC.

The gene calls are TRBV10-3 and TRBJ2-7, with TRBD1 as a possible D gene (6 bases). V lost 6 bases to trimming and J lost 0 bases, with 15 bases between them. Germline V gene sequence: CDR1 ENHRY, CDR2 SYGVKD. This CDR3 is 15 amino acids long. CDR3: CAIRIQGPNSYEQYF. As DNA, the CDR3 is TGTGCCATCAGAATACAGGGTCCCAACTCCTACGAGCAGTACTTC.

The chain is built from TRBV7-3 and TRBJ2-5; a weak D match, TRBD1 (6 bases). Germline V gives CDR1 SGHTA, CDR2 FQGTGA. The CDR3 runs to 16 residues. V was trimmed by 5 bases and J by 4 bases, leaving 20 bases between them. DNA of the CDR3: TGTGCCAGCAGCCTATCTTATATGGGGGCGGGAGAGACCCAGTACTTC. It encodes CASSLSYMGAGETQYF.

The chain employs TRBV5-4 and TRBJ2-3; 11 bases agree with TRBD2. Germline lookup yields CDR1 SGHNT and CDR2 YYREEE (reference sequence). The CDR3 is made up of 16 amino acids. The J segment lost 3 bases and the V segment lost 4 bases, leaving 7 bases of the junction unmatched. The CDR3 DNA follows: TGTGCCAGCAGCCCGGCTAGCGGGAGGATTACAGATACGCAGTATTTT. Translated: CASSPASGRITDTQYF. Using reference TRBV5-4 and TRBJ2-3 for the parts outside the CDR3, the full variable domain is ETGVTQSPTHLIKTRGQQVTLRCSSQSGHNTVSWYQQALGQGPQFIFQYYREEENGRGNFPPRFSGLQFPNYSSELNVNALELDDSALYLCASSPASGRITDTQYFGPGTRLTVL.

The V and J genes are TRBV5-8 and TRBJ2-4; 8 bases map to TRBD1. This CDR3 spans 16 amino acids. The trim removed 2 bases at V and 3 bases at J, leaving 7 bases unmatched. The germline gives CDR1 SGHTS, CDR2 YDEGEE. CDR3 protein: CASSLRQGNGKNIQYF. The CDR3 region has the DNA TGTGCCAGCAGCTTAAGACAGGGGAATGGCAAAAACATTCAGTACTTC.

This clone showed up just a few times. The chain combines TRBV6-4 with TRBJ2-1; TRBD1 aligns across 7 bases. This CDR3 comprises 17 residues. V lost 0 bases to trimming and J lost 5 bases; unmatched junction nucleotides: 10. Germline assignment: CDR1 MRHNA and CDR2 SNTAGT. CDR3 sequence: CASSDSTRGFRDNEQFF. The CDR3 nucleotides are TGTGCCAGCAGTGACTCGACCAGGGGGTTCCGCGACAATGAGCAGTTCTTC.